This T cell receptor beta chain was observed in a study of blood T cell repertoires in COVID-19. Across the whole study: Donors in the United States, Italy and Spain gave samples during acute or convalescent COVID-19. PBMCs, B-cell-depleted T cells, or T cells were the source of the cDNA or gDNA that made up the material.

This clone came up a few times. Trimming at V came to 3 bases and at J to 7 bases, leaving 18 bases not matched to a gene. This CDR3 has 19 amino acids. Germline V gene data show CDR1 as ENHRY and CDR2 as SYGVKD. The Seattle site enrolled patients during active infection and followed them longitudinally. Per the authors' pipeline: By means of reference gene primer amplification, nucleated cell counts were estimated. The repertoire was sequenced with immunoSEQ multiplex PCR; TCRdb's copy has only in-frame clones and lacks some. Clone size and the V and J calls come from that table; the DNA yielded D and trimming. The sample gives some 120,000 clones, approximately 81% of which show up once; 4.5% to 6% is in the top ten.

J is TRBJ2-2 and V is TRBV10-3; 9 bases are a match to TRBD2. Material for sequencing was peripheral blood. This sequence originates from a man at least 80 years old with COVID-19, enrolled during active disease. CDR3 coding DNA: TGTGCCATCAGTGACTTGAGGGAGCGGGAGGCGGTTTATAGCGGGGAGCTGTTTTTT. It yields the protein CAISDLREREAVYSGELFF.